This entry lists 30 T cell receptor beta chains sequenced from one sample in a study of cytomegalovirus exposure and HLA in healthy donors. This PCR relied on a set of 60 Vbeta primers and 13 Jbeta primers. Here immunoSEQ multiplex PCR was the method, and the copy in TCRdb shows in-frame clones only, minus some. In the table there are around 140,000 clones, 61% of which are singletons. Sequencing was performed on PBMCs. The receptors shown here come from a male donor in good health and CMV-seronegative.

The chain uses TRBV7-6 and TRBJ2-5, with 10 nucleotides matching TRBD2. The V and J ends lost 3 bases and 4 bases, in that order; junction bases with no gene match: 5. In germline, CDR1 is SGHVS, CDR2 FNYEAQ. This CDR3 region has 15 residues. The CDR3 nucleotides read TGTGCCAGCAGCTTCCTAGCGGGGGTCGGAGAGACCCAGTACTTC. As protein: CASSFLAGVGETQYF.

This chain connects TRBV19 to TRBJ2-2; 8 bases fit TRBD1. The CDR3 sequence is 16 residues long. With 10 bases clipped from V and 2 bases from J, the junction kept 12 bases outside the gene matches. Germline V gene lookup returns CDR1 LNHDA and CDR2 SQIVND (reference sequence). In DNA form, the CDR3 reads TGTGCCACCATTGGCCCCGGGACAGGAAACACCGGGGAGCTGTTTTTT. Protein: CATIGPGTGNTGELFF.

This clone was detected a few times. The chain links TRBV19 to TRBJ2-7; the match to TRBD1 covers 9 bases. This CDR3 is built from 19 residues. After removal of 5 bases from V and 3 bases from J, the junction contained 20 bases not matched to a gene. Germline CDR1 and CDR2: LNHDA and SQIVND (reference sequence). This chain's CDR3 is CASSLNIGTGIQKFYEQYF. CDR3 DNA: TGTGCCAGTAGTTTGAACATCGGGACAGGGATCCAAAAATTCTACGAGCAGTACTTC.

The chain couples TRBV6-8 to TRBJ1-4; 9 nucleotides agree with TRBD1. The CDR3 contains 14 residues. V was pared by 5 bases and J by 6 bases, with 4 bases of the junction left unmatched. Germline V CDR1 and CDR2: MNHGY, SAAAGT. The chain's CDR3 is CASSQDRGDEKLFF. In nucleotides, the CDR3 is TGTGCCAGCAGTCAGGACAGGGGAGATGAAAAACTGTTTTTT.

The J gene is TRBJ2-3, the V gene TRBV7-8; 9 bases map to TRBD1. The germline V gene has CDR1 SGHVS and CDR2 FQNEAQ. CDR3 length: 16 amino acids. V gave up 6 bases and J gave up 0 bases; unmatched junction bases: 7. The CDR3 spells CASRTPGTGSTDTQYF. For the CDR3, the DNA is TGTGCCAGCAGGACGCCCGGGACAGGGAGCACAGATACGCAGTATTTT.

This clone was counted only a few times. CDR3 sequence (DNA): TGTGCCAGCAGTTTTGGGAGCGGGGGGGCCAAAGAGACCCAGTACTTC. Its protein product is CASSFGSGGAKETQYF. The J gene is TRBJ2-5, the V gene TRBV7-9; 10 bases are shared with TRBD2. This CDR3 has 16 residues. The trim removed 6 bases at V and 3 bases at J, leaving 10 bases unmatched. Per germline, CDR1 SEHNR and CDR2 FQNEAQ (reference sequence).

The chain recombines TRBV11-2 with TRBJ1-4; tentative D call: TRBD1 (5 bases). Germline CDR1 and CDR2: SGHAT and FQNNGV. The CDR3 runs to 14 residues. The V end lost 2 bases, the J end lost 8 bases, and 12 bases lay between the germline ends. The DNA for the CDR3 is TGTGCCAGCAGCTTACGGGGGGAGGAAGAAAAACTGTTTTTT. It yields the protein CASSLRGEEEKLFF. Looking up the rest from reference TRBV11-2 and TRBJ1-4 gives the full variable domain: EAGVAQSPRYKIIEKRQSVAFWCNPISGHATLYWYQQILGQGPKLLIQFQNNGVVDDSQLPKDRFSAERLKGVDSTLKIQPAKLEDSAVYLCASSLRGEEEKLFFGSGTQLSVL.

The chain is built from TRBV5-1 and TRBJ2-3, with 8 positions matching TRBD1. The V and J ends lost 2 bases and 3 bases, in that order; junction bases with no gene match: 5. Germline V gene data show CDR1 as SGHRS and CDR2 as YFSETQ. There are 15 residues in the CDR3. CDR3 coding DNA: TGCGCCAGCAGCTTACGGACAGGGAATACAGATACGCAGTATTTT. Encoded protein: CASSLRTGNTDTQYF.

The CDR3 coding sequence is TGTGCCAGCAGCCTAAGACAGGGGGCCGGGCACGAGCAGTACTTC. Residues: CASSLRQGAGHEQYF. This chain connects TRBV7-2 to TRBJ2-7; TRBD1 agrees at 10 bases. This CDR3 has 15 residues. The junction had 9 bases not matched to a gene; V was cut back by 5 bases and J by 5 bases. The germline V gene encodes CDR1 SGHTA and CDR2 FQGNSA. Based on the CDR3 plus reference TRBV7-2 and TRBJ2-7, the full variable domain is GAGVSQSPSNKVTEKGKDVELRCDPISGHTALYWYRQSLGQGLEFLIYFQGNSAPDKSGLPSDRFSAERTGGSVSTLTIQRTQQEDSAVYLCASSLRQGAGHEQYFGPGTRLTVT.

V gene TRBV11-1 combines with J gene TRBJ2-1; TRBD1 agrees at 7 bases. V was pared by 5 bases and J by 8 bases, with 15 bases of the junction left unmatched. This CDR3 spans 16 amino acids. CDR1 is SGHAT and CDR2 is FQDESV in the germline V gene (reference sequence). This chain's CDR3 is CASSAPGQRYFYEQFF. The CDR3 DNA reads TGTGCCAGCAGCGCACCGGGACAGAGGTATTTCTATGAGCAGTTCTTC.

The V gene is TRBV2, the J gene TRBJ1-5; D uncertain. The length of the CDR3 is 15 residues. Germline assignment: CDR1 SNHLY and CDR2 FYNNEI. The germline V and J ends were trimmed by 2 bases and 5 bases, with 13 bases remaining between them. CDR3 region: CASSESWSWDQPQHF. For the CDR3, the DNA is TGTGCCAGCAGTGAATCGTGGAGTTGGGATCAGCCCCAGCATTTT.

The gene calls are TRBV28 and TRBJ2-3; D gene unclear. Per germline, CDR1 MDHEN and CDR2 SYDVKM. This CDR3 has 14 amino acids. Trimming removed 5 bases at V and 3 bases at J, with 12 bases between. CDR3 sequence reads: CASSRGARTDTQYF. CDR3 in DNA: TGTGCCAGCAGTCGTGGCGCCAGGACAGATACGCAGTATTTT. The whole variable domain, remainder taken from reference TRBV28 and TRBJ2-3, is DVKVTQSSRYLVKRTGEKVFLECVQDMDHENMFWYRQDPGLGLRLIYFSYDVKMKEKGDIPEGYSVSREKKERFSLILESASTNQTSMYLCASSRGARTDTQYFGPGTRLTVL.

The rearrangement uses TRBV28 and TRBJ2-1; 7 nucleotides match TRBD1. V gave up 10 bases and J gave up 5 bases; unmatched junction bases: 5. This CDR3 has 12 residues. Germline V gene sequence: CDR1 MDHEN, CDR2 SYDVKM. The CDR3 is CATGTVNNEQFF. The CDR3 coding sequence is TGTGCCACGGGGACAGTAAACAATGAGCAGTTCTTC.

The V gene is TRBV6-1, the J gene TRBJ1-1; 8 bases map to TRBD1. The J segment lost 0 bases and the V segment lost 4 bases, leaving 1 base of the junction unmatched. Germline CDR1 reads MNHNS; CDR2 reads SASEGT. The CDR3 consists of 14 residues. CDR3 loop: CASSGGQVNTEAFF. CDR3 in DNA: TGTGCCAGCAGTGGGGGACAGGTGAACACTGAAGCTTTCTTT.

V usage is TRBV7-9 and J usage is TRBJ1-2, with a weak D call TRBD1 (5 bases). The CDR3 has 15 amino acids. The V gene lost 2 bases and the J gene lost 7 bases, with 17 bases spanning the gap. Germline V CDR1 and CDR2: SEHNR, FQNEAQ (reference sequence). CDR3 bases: TGTGCCAGCAGCTTATCTACGGGGGAGCGTATTGGCTACACCTTC. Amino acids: CASSLSTGERIGYTF.

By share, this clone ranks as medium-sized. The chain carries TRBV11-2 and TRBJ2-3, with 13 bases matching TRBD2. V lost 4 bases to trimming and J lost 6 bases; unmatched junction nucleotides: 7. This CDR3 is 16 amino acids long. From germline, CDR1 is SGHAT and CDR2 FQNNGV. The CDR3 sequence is CASSSGLAGATDTQYF. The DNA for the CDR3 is TGTGCCAGCAGCTCCGGACTAGCGGGGGCTACGGATACGCAGTATTTT. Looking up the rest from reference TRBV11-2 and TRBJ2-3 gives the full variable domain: EAGVAQSPRYKIIEKRQSVAFWCNPISGHATLYWYQQILGQGPKLLIQFQNNGVVDDSQLPKDRFSAERLKGVDSTLKIQPAKLEDSAVYLCASSSGLAGATDTQYFGPGTRLTVL.

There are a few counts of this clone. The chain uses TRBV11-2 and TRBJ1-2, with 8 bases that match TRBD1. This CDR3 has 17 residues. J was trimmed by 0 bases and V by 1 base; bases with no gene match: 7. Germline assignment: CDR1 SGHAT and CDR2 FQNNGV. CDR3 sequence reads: CASSLVGQGLANYGYTF. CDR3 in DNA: TGTGCCAGCAGCTTAGTAGGACAGGGCTTAGCTAACTATGGCTACACCTTC.

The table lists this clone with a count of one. CDR3 loop: CAMGDSSYEQYF. CDR3 in DNA: TGTGCCATGGGAGATAGCTCCTACGAGCAGTACTTC. This chain uses TRBV10-3 with TRBJ2-7; TRBD2 is a possible D gene (5 bases). Germline CDR1 reads ENHRY; CDR2 reads SYGVKD. This CDR3 has 12 residues. V was pared by 9 bases and J by 0 bases, with 9 bases between.

The CDR3 region has the DNA TGTGCCAGCAGCCCAGACAGGGAGGACTATGGCTACACCTTC. Translation: CASSPDREDYGYTF. This sequence joins TRBV9 and TRBJ1-2, with 7 bases aligning to TRBD1. Germline lookup yields CDR1 SGDLS and CDR2 YYNGEE. Germline trimming cut 4 bases from V and 3 bases from J; bases unmatched to any gene: 6. CDR3 length equals 14 residues.

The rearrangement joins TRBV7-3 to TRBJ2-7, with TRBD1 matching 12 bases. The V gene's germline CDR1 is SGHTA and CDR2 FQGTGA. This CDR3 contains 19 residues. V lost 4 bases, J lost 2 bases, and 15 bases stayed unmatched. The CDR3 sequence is CASSSPGQGAILRPYEQYF. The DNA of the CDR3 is TGTGCCAGCAGCTCGCCGGGACAGGGGGCGATTTTGCGGCCCTACGAGCAGTACTTC.

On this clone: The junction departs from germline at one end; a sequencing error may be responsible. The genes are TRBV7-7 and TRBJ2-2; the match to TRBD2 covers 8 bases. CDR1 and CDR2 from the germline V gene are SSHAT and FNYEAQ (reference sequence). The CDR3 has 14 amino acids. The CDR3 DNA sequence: TGTGCTAGCAGCCGTACTAGCGGCCCCGGGGAGCTGTTTTTT. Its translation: CASSRTSGPGELFF. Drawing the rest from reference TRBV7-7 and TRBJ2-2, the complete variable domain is GAGVSQSPRYKVTKRGQDVTLRCDPISSHATLYWYQQALGQGPEFLTYFNYEAQPDKSGLPSDRFSAERPEGSISTLTIQRTEQRDSAMYRCASSRTSGPGELFFGEGSRLTVL.

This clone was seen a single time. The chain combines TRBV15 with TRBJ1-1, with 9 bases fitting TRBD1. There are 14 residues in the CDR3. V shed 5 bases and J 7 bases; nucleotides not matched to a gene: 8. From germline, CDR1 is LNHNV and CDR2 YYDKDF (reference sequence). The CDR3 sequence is CATSWGQGLGEAFF. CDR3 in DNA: TGTGCCACCAGCTGGGGACAGGGATTAGGTGAAGCTTTCTTT. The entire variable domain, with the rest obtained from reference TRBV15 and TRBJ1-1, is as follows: DAMVIQNPRYQVTQFGKPVTLSCSQTLNHNVMYWYQQKSSQAPKLLFHYYDKDFNNEADTPDNFQSRRPNTSFCFLDIRSPGLGDTAMYLCATSWGQGLGEAFFGQGTRLTVV.

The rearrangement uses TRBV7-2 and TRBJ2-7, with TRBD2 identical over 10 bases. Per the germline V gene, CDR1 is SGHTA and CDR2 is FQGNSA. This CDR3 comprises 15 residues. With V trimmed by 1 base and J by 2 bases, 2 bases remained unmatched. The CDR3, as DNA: TGTGCCAGCAGCTTAGACAGCGGGGGGGCCTACGAGCAGTACTTC. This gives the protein CASSLDSGGAYEQYF. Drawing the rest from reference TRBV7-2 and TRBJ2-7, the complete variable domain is GAGVSQSPSNKVTEKGKDVELRCDPISGHTALYWYRQSLGQGLEFLIYFQGNSAPDKSGLPSDRFSAERTGGSVSTLTIQRTQQEDSAVYLCASSLDSGGAYEQYFGPGTRLTVT.

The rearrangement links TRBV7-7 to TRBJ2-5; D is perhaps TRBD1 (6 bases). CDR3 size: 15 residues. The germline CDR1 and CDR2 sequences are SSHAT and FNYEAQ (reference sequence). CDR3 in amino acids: CAGSLAWTAQETQYF. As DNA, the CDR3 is TGTGCTGGCAGCTTAGCCTGGACAGCACAAGAGACCCAGTACTTC.

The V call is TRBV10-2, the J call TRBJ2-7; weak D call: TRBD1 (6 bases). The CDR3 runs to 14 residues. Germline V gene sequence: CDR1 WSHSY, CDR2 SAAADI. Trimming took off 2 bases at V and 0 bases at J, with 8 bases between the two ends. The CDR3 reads CASSEDRISYEQYF. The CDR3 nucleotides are TGCGCCAGCAGTGAGGACAGGATCTCCTACGAGCAGTACTTC.

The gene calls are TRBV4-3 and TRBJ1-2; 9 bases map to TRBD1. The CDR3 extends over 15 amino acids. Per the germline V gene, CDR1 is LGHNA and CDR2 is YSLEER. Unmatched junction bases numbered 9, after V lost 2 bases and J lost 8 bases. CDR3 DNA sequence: TGCGCCAGCAGCCAATTGCCGGGACAGGGAAGCGGCTACACCTTC. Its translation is CASSQLPGQGSGYTF.

The CDR3 bases are TGTGCCATCAACAGTCAAAACGAGCAGTACTTC. Its protein product is CAINSQNEQYF. This chain links TRBV10-3 with TRBJ2-7; D gene uncertain. V was shortened by 7 bases and J by 5 bases, with 9 bases between the two germline ends. Germline loops: CDR1 ENHRY, CDR2 SYGVKD. The CDR3 consists of 11 residues.

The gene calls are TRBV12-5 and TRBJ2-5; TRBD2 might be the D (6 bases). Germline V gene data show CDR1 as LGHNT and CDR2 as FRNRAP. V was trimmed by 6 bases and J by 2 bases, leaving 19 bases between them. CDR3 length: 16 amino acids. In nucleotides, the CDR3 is TGTGCTAGTGGCCCCAACTGGGACTCCGAACAAGAGACCCAGTACTTC. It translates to CASGPNWDSEQETQYF.

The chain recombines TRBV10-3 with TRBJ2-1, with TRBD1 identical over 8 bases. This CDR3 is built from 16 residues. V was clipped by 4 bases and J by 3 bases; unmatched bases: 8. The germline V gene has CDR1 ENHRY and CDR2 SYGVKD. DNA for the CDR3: TGTGCCATCAGTGCCTCGATCGGACAGGGCTACAATGAGCAGTTCTTC. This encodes CAISASIGQGYNEQFF.

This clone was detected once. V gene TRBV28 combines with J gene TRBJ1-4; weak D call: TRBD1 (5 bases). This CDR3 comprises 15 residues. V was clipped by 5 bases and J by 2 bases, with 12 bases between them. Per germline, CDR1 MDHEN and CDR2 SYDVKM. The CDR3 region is CASSGGAGTNEKLFF. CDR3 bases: TGTGCCAGCAGTGGAGGGGCCGGCACTAATGAAAAACTGTTTTTT.